The 6 T cell receptor beta chains presented below share a single source sample, sequenced in a study of blood T cell repertoires in COVID-19. Sequenced by immunoSEQ multiplex PCR; TCRdb stores in-frame clones only, minus some. The data show 100,000 to 150,000 clones, about four fifths seen once. The sequenced material came from peripheral blood. The receptor source for this set is a woman in her thirties who had recovered from COVID-19.

Written as DNA, the CDR3 is TGTGCCAGCAGCGTAGGTGGAGGAAATAAAGGGTCACCCCTCCACTTT. Translated: CASSVGGGNKGSPLHF. The chain carries TRBV9 and TRBJ1-6; D remains ambiguous. CDR1 SGDLS and CDR2 YYNGEE come from the germline V gene. There are 16 residues in the CDR3. V was clipped by 0 bases and J by 10 bases, with 17 bases between them.

This chain uses TRBV27 with TRBJ2-7; D is perhaps TRBD2 (6 bases). Trimming shortened V by 5 bases and J by 0 bases, and 11 bases separated the two germline ends. The CDR3 has 14 residues. CDR1 and CDR2 (germline): MNHEY, SMNVEV (reference sequence). CDR3 in amino acids: CASSAWDSSYEQYF. The CDR3, as DNA: TGTGCCAGCAGTGCGTGGGACTCCTCCTACGAGCAGTACTTC.

The V call is TRBV19, the J call TRBJ1-2, with a weak D call TRBD1 (5 bases). CDR1 is LNHDA, CDR2 SQIVND, per germline (reference sequence). The germline V and J ends were trimmed by 4 bases and 4 bases, with 10 bases remaining between them. CDR3 length: 13 residues. The CDR3 nucleotides are TGTGCCAGTAGTAAGACAGAGTTCTATGGCTACACCTTC. It specifies CASSKTEFYGYTF.

The V and J genes are TRBV13 and TRBJ2-3, with a weak D call TRBD2 (6 bases). The CDR3 runs 17 residues. The V end lost 1 base, the J end lost 0 bases, and 14 bases lay between the germline ends. Germline values: CDR1 PRHDT, CDR2 FYEKMQ (reference sequence). The CDR3 coding sequence is TGTGCCAGCAGCTTAGACTCGGGACTGGCAAGCACAGATACGCAGTATTTT. It yields the protein CASSLDSGLASTDTQYF.

This clone occurred a few times. The chain is built from TRBV5-4 and TRBJ1-2; 7 positions match TRBD1. The ends lost 2 bases at V and 10 bases at J; junction bases unmatched: 11. There are 14 residues in the CDR3. Per germline, CDR1 SGHNT and CDR2 YYREEE (reference sequence). CDR3 loop: CASSLEGASRVYTF. The CDR3, as DNA: TGTGCCAGCAGCTTAGAGGGGGCCTCGCGTGTCTACACCTTC.

The chain is built from TRBV5-1 and TRBJ2-2; D ambiguous. CDR3 length: 16 amino acids. With 6 bases removed from V and 0 bases from J, the gap between germline ends came to 15 bases. Germline assignment: CDR1 SGHRS and CDR2 YFSETQ. CDR3 in DNA: TGCGCCAGCACCCAATTCCTCACTCCGAACACCGGGGAGCTGTTTTTT. As protein: CASTQFLTPNTGELFF.